This T cell receptor (beta chain) was sequenced for a study of Tregs in tolerant kidney transplant recipients. The germline V gene encodes CDR1 SGHRS and CDR2 YFSETQ. The CDR3 has 13 amino acids. V lost 2 bases and J lost 2, with 8 bases in between. Profiling relied on immunoSEQ multiplex PCR, and the TCRdb table lists in-frame clones only, not all of them. The sample holds roughly 46,000 clones; about 90% are singletons and the top ten take about 0.76%. In regard to this clone: What it binds is unknown.

Study-wide points: Validation in larger populations is needed because few patients were studied.

The chain is built from TRBV5-1 and TRBJ2-7; D not certain. Material for sequencing was Tregs from blood. The source of this sequence is a human donor in good health. The CDR3 nucleotides read TGCGCCAGCAGCTTAGCCCGGCCCTACGAGCAGTACTTC. This translates into CASSLARPYEQYF.